The source of this TCR beta chain is a study of blood T cell repertoires in COVID-19. Sequencing used immunoSEQ multiplex PCR; TCRdb keeps in-frame clones, though not all of them. The sample consists of roughly 150,000 clones, more than 70% of them appearing once. The sample consisted of peripheral blood. The source is a man aged 50-60 years who had recovered from COVID-19.

The CDR3 spells CASSLKAGTGVTDTQYF. Written as DNA, the CDR3 is TGTGCCAGCAGCTTAAAAGCCGGGACAGGGGTCACAGATACGCAGTATTTT. The V gene is TRBV7-9, the J gene TRBJ2-3, with TRBD1 matching over 10 bases. CDR1 and CDR2 from the germline V gene are SEHNR and FQNEAQ (reference sequence). V lost 2 bases to trimming and J lost 2 bases; unmatched junction nucleotides: 7. The CDR3 extends over 17 amino acids.